The 27 T cell receptor beta chains in this list originate from one sample, sequenced in a study of PD-1 blockade in mismatch repair-deficient tumors. Data came from immunoSEQ multiplex PCR; TCRdb stores just in-frame clones and leaves some out. The sample holds around 120,000 clones, more than 70% seen once. This material consisted of peripheral blood, taken 70 to 72 weeks after starting pembrolizumab. The receptors here all came from an adult with mismatch repair-deficient cancer.

The chain recombines TRBV6-6 with TRBJ2-5, with no clear D. CDR1 is MNHNY, CDR2 SVGAGI, per germline (reference sequence). The CDR3 length is 13 residues. V was cut by 4 bases and J by 0 bases, with 6 bases left in between. The DNA for the CDR3 is TGTGCCAGCAGTTCCCCCCACCAAGAGACCCAGTACTTC. It encodes CASSSPHQETQYF.

This sequence joins TRBV9 and TRBJ2-1, with TRBD2 identical over 10 bases. Trimming took 4 bases from V and 5 from J; bases not matched to a gene: 12. There are 17 residues in the CDR3. The germline CDR1 and CDR2 sequences are SGDLS and YYNGEE. The CDR3 loop is CASSPRPSGSIHNEQFF. For the CDR3, the DNA is TGTGCCAGCAGCCCCCGGCCTAGCGGGAGTATCCACAATGAGCAGTTCTTC.

The rearrangement links TRBV11-2 to TRBJ2-3; D is unresolved. The CDR3 sequence is 12 residues long. Trimming removed 0 bases from V and 8 bases from J, with 6 bases in between. The germline V gene has CDR1 SGHAT and CDR2 FQNNGV. The CDR3 coding sequence is TGTGCCAGCAGCTTAGAGGGATTTACGCAGTATTTT. This sequence encodes CASSLEGFTQYF.

This chain links TRBV7-8 with TRBJ2-5; the D gene is possibly TRBD2 (5 bases). Germline V CDR1 and CDR2: SGHVS, FQNEAQ. Trimming removed 5 bases at V and 3 bases at J, with 13 bases between. This CDR3 is 14 amino acids long. In DNA, the CDR3 is TGTGCCAGCAGCCTTCGAAGGCGGGAAGAGACCCAGTACTTC. It is translated as CASSLRRREETQYF.

The CDR3 DNA reads TGCGCCAGCAGTGAGATGGTAGGTGCCTCCTACGAGCAGTACTTC. It encodes CASSEMVGASYEQYF. The chain combines TRBV10-2 with TRBJ2-7; D uncertain. CDR1 is WSHSY and CDR2 is SAAADI in the germline V gene. V was trimmed by 2 bases and J by 0 bases, leaving 11 bases between them. This CDR3 comprises 15 residues.

V gene TRBV19 combines with J gene TRBJ1-5; D is unclear. Trimming shortened V by 8 bases and J by 6 bases, and 23 bases separated the two germline ends. The CDR3 runs 16 residues. CDR1 and CDR2 from the germline V gene are LNHDA and SQIVND (reference sequence). The CDR3 sequence is CASHFRGTREGQPQHF. The CDR3 region has the DNA TGTGCCAGTCATTTTCGAGGAACGAGGGAAGGTCAGCCCCAGCATTTT.

This clone was counted a single time. The chain links TRBV28 to TRBJ1-5; D not certain. This CDR3 contains 15 residues. Germline assignment: CDR1 MDHEN and CDR2 SYDVKM. V lost 3 bases and J lost 6, with 15 bases in between. In DNA, the CDR3 is TGTGCCAGCAGTTTTGACCAGGTACCCCTTCAGCCCCAGCATTTT. This codes for CASSFDQVPLQPQHF.

The chain carries TRBV18 and TRBJ2-3; TRBD1 matches 8 bases. CDR1 and CDR2 from the germline V gene are KGHSH and LQKENI. The CDR3 spans 16 residues. The junction had 12 bases not matched to a gene; V was cut back by 4 bases and J by 6 bases. CDR3 nucleotide sequence: TGTGCCAGCTCACTGGGACAGGTGGGATCCATGGATACGCAGTATTTT. It translates to CASSLGQVGSMDTQYF.

In this sample, this clone turned up a few times. The V call is TRBV7-2, the J call TRBJ1-2; D gene ambiguous. Germline CDR1 is SGHTA and CDR2 is FQGNSA. The CDR3 contains 12 residues. V was pared by 6 bases and J by 5 bases, with 10 bases between. CDR3 protein: CASRGRNYGYTF. In nucleotides, the CDR3 is TGTGCCAGCAGGGGGAGAAATTATGGCTACACCTTC.

The genes are TRBV23-1 and TRBJ2-2, with D unresolved. TRBV23-1 is an ORF; its function is uncertain. The germline V and J ends were trimmed by 2 bases and 0 bases, with 4 bases remaining between them. The CDR3 extends over 14 amino acids. In DNA, the CDR3 is TGCGCCAGCAGTCAAGGGGCGAACACCGGGGAGCTGTTTTTT. It translates to CASSQGANTGELFF.

The chain recombines TRBV11-2 with TRBJ2-1; 10 bases are shared with TRBD2. This CDR3 is 14 amino acids long. The J segment lost 6 bases and the V segment lost 5 bases, leaving 4 bases of the junction unmatched. Germline CDR1 reads SGHAT; CDR2 reads FQNNGV. CDR3 bases: TGTGCCAGCAGCCGGACTAGCGGTCGCAATGAGCAGTTCTTC. It encodes CASSRTSGRNEQFF.

This clone occurred once. V is TRBV2 and J is TRBJ2-7; TRBD2 agrees at 8 bases. The trim removed 8 bases at V and 6 bases at J, leaving 18 bases unmatched. Per germline, CDR1 SNHLY and CDR2 FYNNEI. This CDR3 is 16 amino acids long. The CDR3 DNA reads TGTGCCAGCCCCCCGGTGGGAGTCCTCGCGGGGGGCGAGCAGTACTTC. Its protein is CASPPVGVLAGGEQYF.

This chain connects TRBV7-9 to TRBJ2-3, with D perhaps TRBD1 or TRBD2 (7 bases each). Germline values: CDR1 SEHNR, CDR2 FQNEAQ (reference sequence). With 5 bases removed from V and 8 bases from J, the gap between germline ends came to 23 bases. The CDR3 length is 16 residues. The CDR3 DNA reads as TGTGCCAGCAGCCCCAGGGGGAGCGGGGAGGCAGTTACGCAGTATTTT. As protein: CASSPRGSGEAVTQYF.

V gene TRBV28 combines with J gene TRBJ2-1; TRBD2 is a possible D gene (5 bases). This CDR3 has 15 residues. From germline, CDR1 is MDHEN and CDR2 SYDVKM. V dropped 2 bases and J dropped 4 bases, with 12 bases sitting between them. The DNA of the CDR3 is TGTGCCAGCAGTTTAGGGGAGAGTGGGTACAATGAGCAGTTCTTC. This encodes CASSLGESGYNEQFF.

The genes are TRBV19 and TRBJ2-3; 7 positions match TRBD1. Trimming at V came to 5 bases and at J to 3 bases, leaving 11 bases not matched to a gene. The CDR3 totals 16 residues. Germline values: CDR1 LNHDA, CDR2 SQIVND (reference sequence). CDR3 residues: CASSAVRDSLTDTQYF. CDR3 bases: TGTGCCAGTAGTGCAGTCCGGGACAGCCTAACAGATACGCAGTATTTT.

This clone was seen only once. The chain employs TRBV19 and TRBJ2-7, with 10 bases matching TRBD2. CDR1 and CDR2 from the germline V gene are LNHDA and SQIVND (reference sequence). V was pared by 6 bases and J by 0 bases, with 5 bases of the junction left unmatched. The length of the CDR3 is 15 residues. The CDR3 sequence: CASSPAGGSSYEQYF. In nucleotides, the CDR3 is TGTGCCAGTAGCCCAGCGGGAGGGAGCTCCTACGAGCAGTACTTC.

This sequence joins TRBV28 and TRBJ2-7; TRBD2 matches 10 bases. The CDR3 sequence is 16 residues long. Germline lookup yields CDR1 MDHEN and CDR2 SYDVKM. V shed 2 bases and J 6 bases; nucleotides not matched to a gene: 10. The CDR3 spells CASSLGTSVERGEQYF. Written as DNA, the CDR3 is TGTGCCAGCAGTTTAGGGACTAGCGTAGAACGGGGCGAGCAGTACTTC.

This clone was seen a few times. The chain recombines TRBV18 with TRBJ2-1, with TRBD2 identical over 14 bases. Germline lookup yields CDR1 KGHSH and CDR2 LQKENI. The CDR3 loop spans 16 amino acids. Trimming took 3 bases from V and 10 from J; bases not matched to a gene: 8. CDR3: CASSPRGLAGVGEQFF. The CDR3 nucleotides are TGTGCCAGCTCACCTAGGGGACTAGCGGGAGTGGGCGAGCAGTTCTTC.

DNA for the CDR3: TGTGCCAGCAGTCCCCCGGGACAAGCAGCAACTAATGAAAAACTGTTTTTT. Amino acid sequence: CASSPPGQAATNEKLFF. The gene calls are TRBV27 and TRBJ1-4, with D possibly being TRBD1 (6 bases). CDR1 and CDR2 (germline): MNHEY, SMNVEV (reference sequence). V lost 5 bases and J lost 0, with 16 bases in between. This CDR3 has 17 residues.

This chain links TRBV5-6 with TRBJ2-1, with 13 bases aligning to TRBD2. Germline CDR1 reads SGHDT; CDR2 reads YYEEEE. The trim removed 0 bases at V and 4 bases at J, leaving 4 bases unmatched. The CDR3 extends over 17 amino acids. CDR3 nucleotides: TGTGCCAGCAGCTTGGGACTGGGACTAGCGGGGTACAATGAGCAGTTCTTC. This translates into CASSLGLGLAGYNEQFF.

The J gene is TRBJ1-4, the V gene TRBV7-9, with D hard to call. The CDR3 consists of 15 residues. The V and J ends lost 5 bases and 0 bases respectively, with 10 bases between them. Looked up from germline, CDR1 is SEHNR and CDR2 is FQNEAQ (reference sequence). CDR3 loop: CASSPRDATNEKLFF. Written as DNA, the CDR3 is TGTGCCAGCAGCCCTAGGGATGCAACTAATGAAAAACTGTTTTTT.

The chain links TRBV5-3 to TRBJ2-7, with unresolved D. TRBV5-3 is an ORF; its function is uncertain. The CDR3 covers 11 residues. Trimming shortened V by 2 bases and J by 2 bases, and 2 bases separated the two germline ends. CDR3 in amino acids: CARSFTYEQYF. The CDR3 DNA reads as TGTGCCAGAAGCTTCACCTACGAGCAGTACTTC.

This clone occurred once. The chain is built from TRBV11-2 and TRBJ1-1; D is possibly TRBD1 (6 bases). Germline V gene data show CDR1 as SGHAT and CDR2 as FQNNGV. The CDR3 has 16 amino acids. V was cut by 0 bases and J by 4 bases, with 15 bases left in between. The CDR3 sequence is CASSLDPGTKATEAFF. DNA of the CDR3: TGTGCCAGCAGCTTAGATCCCGGGACAAAGGCCACTGAAGCTTTCTTT.

CDR3 protein: CASSLGSSRDTEAFF. DNA of the CDR3: TGTGCCAGCAGCTTAGGGTCGTCGAGGGACACTGAAGCTTTCTTT. The rearrangement uses TRBV7-9 and TRBJ1-1; D is uncertain. Trimming cost V 1 base and J 3 bases, with 12 bases left between them. The CDR3 has 15 amino acids. Germline V gene data show CDR1 as SEHNR and CDR2 as FQNEAQ (reference sequence).

The chain combines TRBV27 with TRBJ2-2; 13 bases align to TRBD2. Per germline, CDR1 MNHEY and CDR2 SMNVEV (reference sequence). CDR3 size: 15 residues. Trimming removed 2 bases from V and 6 bases from J; junction bases left unmatched: 0. CDR3 sequence: CASSLTSGRAGELFF. The CDR3 DNA is TGTGCCAGCAGTTTAACTAGCGGGAGGGCCGGGGAGCTGTTTTTT.

The chain employs TRBV4-3 and TRBJ2-7, with no clear D. CDR1 LGHNA and CDR2 YSLEER come from the germline V gene. Trimming took off 0 bases at V and 1 base at J, with 7 bases between the two ends. This CDR3 is 14 amino acids long. CDR3 nucleotides: TGCGCCAGCAGCCAAGAAGCAGGTTCCTACGAGCAGTACTTC. Protein: CASSQEAGSYEQYF.

The chain is built from TRBV19 and TRBJ2-3; 11 bases map to TRBD2. CDR1 is LNHDA and CDR2 is SQIVND in the germline V gene (reference sequence). The CDR3 loop spans 16 amino acids. Germline trimming cut 6 bases from V and 2 bases from J; bases unmatched to any gene: 7. This CDR3 reads CASSSLAGDPTDTQYF. The CDR3 DNA is TGTGCCAGTAGCTCACTAGCGGGAGACCCCACAGATACGCAGTATTTT.